This note documents a single T cell receptor beta chain sequence. The entry originates in a study of human T cells and chemical hapten exposure. CDR3 size: 15 residues. Germline CDR1 and CDR2: SGHNT and YYREEE (reference sequence). Trimming pared 4 bases from V and 7 bases from J, leaving 15 bases between. What the library attached to individual cDNA molecules were unique molecular identifiers. A single record per CDR3 protein comes from TCRdb applying MiXCR to the RACE reads. Of 180,000 or so distinct CDR3 sequences listed, 20% to 25% were seen once; the top ten hold approximately 6.7%. Regarding time point: patch test 1, 2 weeks after DPC sensitization. Treatment defined: therapeutic diphenylcyclopropenone sensitization with weekly scalp DPC. Someone pulled total RNA out of unfractionated whole blood.

The source of this sequence is a woman in her forties or fifties with alopecia areata. Some clones in this sample may be carry-over from other donors' samples. The chain links TRBV5-4 to TRBJ1-6; D perhaps matches TRBD1 (5 bases). Sequencing used whole blood, obtained in connection with sensitization to the hapten diphenylcyclopropenone (DPC). This CDR3 reads CASSGERGANSPLHF. CDR3 DNA sequence: TGTGCCAGCAGCGGGGAGAGGGGCGCCAATTCACCCCTCCACTTT.